This T cell receptor (beta chain) was sequenced in a study of blood T cell repertoires in COVID-19 (dated by TCRdb to 2020 to 2021). In terms of the full investigation: Samples covering the acute and convalescent phases of COVID-19 were provided by collaborators in the United States, Italy and Spain. The prospective study material was composed of cDNA or gDNA derived from T cells, B-cell-depleted T cells, or PBMCs. Subjects who had been exposed to COVID-19, were actively infected with it, or had recovered from it provided the deeply sampled blood TCRbeta repertoires that made up the dataset. A freely available public database, intended as a resource for researchers studying the immune response to SARS-CoV-2, is where the repertoires were released. Samples came from the ongoing ImmuneRACE study (first 160 participants) plus 1,254 subjects from 6 global collaborators. Nearly every sample came with metadata listing a de-identified subject ID, COVID-19 status, age in years and sex. Where available, HLA class I and class II types were taken from metadata supplied by the sample provider and were not determined by assay-based typing. What the research found in general, with its limitations: Clinical and demographic metadata were provided uncurated, with the amount varying by source and participant.

As regards this clone: What this receptor recognizes is not known. Base quality data are lacking; no much larger clone is found one base away.

TCRbeta CDR3 regions were amplified from genomic DNA by means of the immunoSEQ Assay, a bias-controlled multiplex PCR. The study's own analysis went as follows. The number of nucleated cells in each sample was estimated by amplification of reference gene primers within the assay. Sequence reads were collapsed and filtered to measure the absolute abundance of every unique TCRbeta CDR3 rearrangement. For each sample, productive Simpson clonality was calculated as the square root of Simpson's diversity index across productive rearrangements. TCRdb took this table from immuneACCESS and kept in-frame rearrangements with V and J called. Such tables lack part of the clones; where checked against another copy, unresolved V genes explain under half of the gap, and the rest is unexplained. That table is the source of V, J and clone size, and D and trimming were worked out from the DNA. This sample has some 120,000 clones in its table, and more than 70% of those were observed once. The ten most abundant clones make up 1.5% to 1.9% of the sample.

Reading the germline V gene gives CDR1 MGHRA and CDR2 YSYEKL. The V and J ends are trimmed by 2 bases and 0 bases, leaving 8 bases between them. Counted from cysteine to phenylalanine, this CDR3 has 15 amino acids. The entry retains the CDR3 DNA only, 45 bases that are in frame from base 1. Each collaborating institution followed its own protocols to collect whole blood in K2EDTA tubes. For TCRbeta analysis, collaborator samples were shipped as frozen whole blood, as isolated PBMCs, or as DNA extracted from either sample type. Sequenced input: peripheral blood. This sequence was found in a human donor in a cohort sampled during active COVID-19. This chain is built from TRBV4-1 and TRBJ1-5, with an unclear D gene assignment. The CDR3 reads as follows: CASSQLWSSNQPQHF. The DNA sequence is TGCGCCAGCAGCCAACTGTGGAGTAGCAATCAGCCCCAGCATTTT.